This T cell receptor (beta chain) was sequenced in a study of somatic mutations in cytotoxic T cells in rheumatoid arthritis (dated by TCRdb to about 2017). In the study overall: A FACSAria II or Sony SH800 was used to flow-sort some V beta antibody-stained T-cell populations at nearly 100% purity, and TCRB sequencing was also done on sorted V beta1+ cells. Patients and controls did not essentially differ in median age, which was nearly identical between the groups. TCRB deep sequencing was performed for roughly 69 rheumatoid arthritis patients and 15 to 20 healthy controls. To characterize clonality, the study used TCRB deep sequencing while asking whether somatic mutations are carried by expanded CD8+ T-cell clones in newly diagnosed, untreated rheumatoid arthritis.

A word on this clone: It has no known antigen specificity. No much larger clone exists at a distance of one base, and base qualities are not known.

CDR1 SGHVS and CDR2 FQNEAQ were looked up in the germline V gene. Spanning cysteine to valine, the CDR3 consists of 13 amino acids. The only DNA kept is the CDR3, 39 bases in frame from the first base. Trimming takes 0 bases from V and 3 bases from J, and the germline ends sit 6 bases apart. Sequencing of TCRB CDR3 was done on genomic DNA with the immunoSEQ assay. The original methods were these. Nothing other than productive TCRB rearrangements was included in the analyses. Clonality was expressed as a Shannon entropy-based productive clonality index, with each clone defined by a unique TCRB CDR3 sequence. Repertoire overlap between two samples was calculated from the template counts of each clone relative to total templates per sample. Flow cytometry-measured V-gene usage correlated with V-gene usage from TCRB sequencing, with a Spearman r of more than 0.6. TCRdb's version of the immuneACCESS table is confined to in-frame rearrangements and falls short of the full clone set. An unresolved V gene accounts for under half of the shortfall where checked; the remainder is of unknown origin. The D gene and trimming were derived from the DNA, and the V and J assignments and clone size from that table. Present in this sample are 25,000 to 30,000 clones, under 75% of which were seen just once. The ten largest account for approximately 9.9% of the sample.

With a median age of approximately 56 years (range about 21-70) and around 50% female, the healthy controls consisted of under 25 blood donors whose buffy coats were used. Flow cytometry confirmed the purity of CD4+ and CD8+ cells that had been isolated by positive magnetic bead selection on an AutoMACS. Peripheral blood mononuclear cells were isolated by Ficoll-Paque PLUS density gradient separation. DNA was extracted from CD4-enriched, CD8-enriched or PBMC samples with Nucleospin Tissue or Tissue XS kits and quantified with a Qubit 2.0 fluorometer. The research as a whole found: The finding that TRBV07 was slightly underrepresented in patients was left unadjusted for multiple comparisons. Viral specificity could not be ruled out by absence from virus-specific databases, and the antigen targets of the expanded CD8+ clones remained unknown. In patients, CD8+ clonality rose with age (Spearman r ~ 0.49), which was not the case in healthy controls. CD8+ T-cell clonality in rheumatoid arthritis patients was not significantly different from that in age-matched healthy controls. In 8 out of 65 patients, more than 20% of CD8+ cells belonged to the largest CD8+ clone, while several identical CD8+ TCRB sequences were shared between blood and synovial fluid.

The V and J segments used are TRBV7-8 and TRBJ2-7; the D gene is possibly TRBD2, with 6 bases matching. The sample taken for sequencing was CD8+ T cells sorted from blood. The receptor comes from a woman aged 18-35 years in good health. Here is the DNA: TGTGCCAGCAGCTTAGCGGGGGGCTACGAGCAGTACGTC. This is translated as CASSLAGGYEQYV.